The clone carrying this TCR beta chain was observed at least ten times. RNA transcripts were the template for amplifying TCR beta CDR3 regions. HTBI primers were employed in a first-round RT-PCR of the TCR CDR3. Using its own MiXCR run on the multiplex PCR reads, TCRdb lists one record per CDR3 protein. The data contain fewer than 750,000 distinct CDR3 sequences, roughly 14% of them singletons. There are 16 residues in the CDR3. V lost 1 base to trimming and J lost 1 base, with 12 bases between them. CDR1 is SGHNT, CDR2 YYREEE, per germline (reference sequence). Ophthalmopathy patients had Clinical Activity Score at least 3, NOSPECS grade at least 4, duration under 3 months. The source of the sample is a study of T cells in Graves' hyperthyroidism and ophthalmopathy.

This sequence originates from a woman between 35 and 50 years old with Graves' ophthalmopathy. This chain joins TRBV5-4 and TRBJ2-4; D not resolved. The sample consisted of blood. The CDR3 here is CASSLRGTSAKNIQYF. CDR3 DNA sequence: TGTGCCAGCAGCTTGCGAGGCACCTCTGCCAAAAACATTCAGTACTTC.